The clone carrying this T cell receptor (beta chain) was recorded a few times. What it recognizes is unknown. This sample was taken from a study of T cell clones after liver transplantation. Study-wide context: Immunosuppression withdrawal was tried within 2 years after liver transplantation in this trial. Subjects received no induction therapy and standard immunosuppression until randomization at 12-24 months post-transplant.

The study, taken as a whole, reports: Rather than being deleted, graft donor-reactive T cells may have moved into the graft. Low donor cell numbers restricted donor-reactive repertoire measurement in a couple of subjects.

Assay: immunoSEQ multiplex PCR; the TCRdb copy retains only in-frame clones and omits some. The table shows some 80,000 clones, with about 82% occurring only once. The germline CDR1 and CDR2 sequences are MDHEN and SYDVKM. Trimming took 5 bases from V and 6 from J, leaving 16 bases between them. CDR3 length equals 14 residues. This chain uses TRBV28 with TRBJ2-5; D possibly uses TRBD1 or TRBD2 (6 bases each). The clonotype was recovered from a human patient who received a liver transplant. Some of these T cells may belong to the graft donor. The specimen comprised CD4+ T cells from blood, sampled approximately 3.5 years after liver transplant. CDR3 protein: CASSSSGARKTQYF. CDR3 DNA sequence: TGTGCCAGCAGTAGTTCGGGGGCGCGGAAGACCCAGTACTTC.